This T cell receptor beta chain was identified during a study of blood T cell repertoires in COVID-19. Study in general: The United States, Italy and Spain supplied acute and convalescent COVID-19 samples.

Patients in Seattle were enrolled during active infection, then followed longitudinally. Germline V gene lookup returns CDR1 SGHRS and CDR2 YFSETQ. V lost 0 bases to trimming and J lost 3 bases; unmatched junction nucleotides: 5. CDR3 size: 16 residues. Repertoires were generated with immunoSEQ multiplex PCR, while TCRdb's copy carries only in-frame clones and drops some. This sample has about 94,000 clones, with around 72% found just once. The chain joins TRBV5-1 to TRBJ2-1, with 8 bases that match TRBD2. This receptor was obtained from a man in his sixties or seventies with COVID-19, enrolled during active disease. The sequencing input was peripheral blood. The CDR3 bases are TGCGCCAGCAGCTTGGGAGCGGGAGCTCTCTACAATGAGCAGTTCTTC. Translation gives CASSLGAGALYNEQFF.